The 22 T cell receptor beta chains below were found in one sample sequenced in a study of T-cell reconstitution after alpha-beta-depleted transplantation in children. Researchers prepared the TCRbeta library using unique molecular identifiers, the study reports. In TCRdb, the PCR reads were re-called with MiXCR into one record per CDR3 protein. The sample gives around 600,000 distinct CDR3 sequences, under 12% of which show up once; about 4% is in the top ten. This material consisted of PBMCs from the stem cell graft donor, taken from the stem cell graft. These receptors were taken from a human donor who donated a stem cell graft to a child with acute myeloid leukemia.

The V gene is TRBV4-1, the J gene TRBJ2-4; TRBD2 matches 7 bases. Germline lookup yields CDR1 MGHRA and CDR2 YSYEKL. The length of the CDR3 is 14 residues. Unmatched junction bases numbered 5, after V lost 2 bases and J lost 7 bases. In nucleotides, the CDR3 is TGCGCCAGCAGCCAACCAGGGCGGGGGAACATTCAGTACTTC. This sequence encodes CASSQPGRGNIQYF.

The rearrangement joins TRBV7-2 to TRBJ2-5; 12 bases match TRBD2. The V and J ends lost 3 bases and 5 bases, in that order; junction bases with no gene match: 7. The germline V gene encodes CDR1 SGHTA and CDR2 FQGNSA. CDR3 length: 16 amino acids. CDR3 region: CASSFKTSGSGETQYF. CDR3 in DNA: TGTGCCAGCAGCTTCAAGACTAGCGGGAGCGGGGAGACCCAGTACTTC.

As regards this clonotype: One base away lies a much larger clone, so this may be a sequencing read error. Because the CDR3 is missing its conserved closing phenylalanine or tryptophan, this is likely a read error. The chain joins TRBV6-2 or TRBV6-3 to TRBJ2-7; D remains unclear. V lost 2 bases to trimming and J lost 2 bases, with 4 bases between them. Germline V gene lookup returns CDR1 MNHEY and CDR2 SVGEGT. CDR3 length equals 12 residues. The CDR3 DNA reads TGTGCCAGCAGTTACGCGGCCTACGAGCAGTACTTG. Protein: CASSYAAYEQYL.

This clonotype was observed many times. This chain connects TRBV14 to TRBJ2-2, with D hard to call. Germline V gene lookup returns CDR1 SGHDN and CDR2 FVKESK. This CDR3 comprises 13 residues. V was trimmed by 0 bases and J by 7 bases, leaving 6 bases between them. The CDR3 DNA sequence: TGTGCCAGCAGCCAAGACCTCCACGGGGAGCTGTTTTTT. Translating it yields CASSQDLHGELFF.

The sample holds many counts of this clonotype. This chain links TRBV7-6 with TRBJ2-5; no firm D call. This CDR3 is built from 14 residues. Trimming stripped 5 bases from V and 5 bases from J, with 15 bases between. Germline CDR1 is SGHVS and CDR2 is FNYEAQ. The CDR3 sequence is CASSIDGRPETQYF. CDR3 DNA sequence: TGTGCCAGCAGCATAGACGGACGGCCGGAGACCCAGTACTTC.

This clonotype was detected a few times. The chain couples TRBV29-1 to TRBJ1-2; 7 nucleotides line up with TRBD1. CDR3 length equals 14 residues. J was trimmed by 4 bases and V by 0 bases; bases with no gene match: 5. Germline values: CDR1 SQVTM, CDR2 ANQGSEA. CDR3 in amino acids: CSVEERGPSYGYTF. The CDR3 bases are TGCAGCGTTGAAGAGAGGGGGCCCAGCTATGGCTACACCTTC.

This clonotype occurred a few times. CDR3 region: CSARGLGQETQYF. The CDR3 coding sequence is TGCAGTGCTAGAGGACTAGGACAAGAGACCCAGTACTTC. The chain is built from TRBV20-1 and TRBJ2-5; D is possibly TRBD2 (6 bases). CDR1 and CDR2 (germline): DFQATT, SNEGSKA (reference sequence). Deletions cut 1 base from V and 2 bases from J, with 8 bases between. The CDR3 has 13 residues.

This clonotype was counted at least ten times. The rearrangement links TRBV18 to TRBJ1-1, with D hard to call. The CDR3 length is 11 residues. V was shortened by 3 bases and J by 4 bases, with 3 bases between the two germline ends. Germline-derived CDR1 and CDR2 are KGHSH and LQKENI. CDR3 in DNA: TGTGCCAGCTCACCGGGCACTGAAGCTTTCTTT. Residues: CASSPGTEAFF.

In its sample, this clonotype was seen a few times. The rearrangement uses TRBV9 and TRBJ2-1; the D is unclear. Germline CDR1 reads SGDLS; CDR2 reads YYNGEE. The CDR3 totals 15 residues. Trimming took 0 bases from V and 3 from J, leaving 10 bases between them. The CDR3 region is CASSVDSGYYNEQFF. CDR3 DNA sequence: TGTGCCAGCAGCGTAGATAGTGGGTACTACAATGAGCAGTTCTTC.

This clonotype was seen more than once but under ten times. V usage is TRBV7-2 and J usage is TRBJ1-1; the D is unclear. V shed 1 base and J shed 1 base, with 10 bases lying between them. Germline-derived CDR1 and CDR2 are SGHTA and FQGNSA. The CDR3 runs 15 residues. The CDR3 DNA sequence: TGTGCCAGCAGCTTAGGGGCTTCGGGGAACACTGAAGCTTTCTTT. It translates to CASSLGASGNTEAFF.

The CDR3 sequence is CASSLSGQGTDTQYF. CDR3 nucleotides: TGTGCCAGCAGTTTATCGGGACAGGGAACAGATACGCAGTATTTT. The chain is built from TRBV12-3 or TRBV12-4 and TRBJ2-3; 9 nucleotides match TRBD1. The CDR3 covers 15 residues. The trim removed 2 bases at V and 3 bases at J, leaving 3 bases unmatched.

This clonotype was detected a few times. This chain links TRBV20-1 with TRBJ1-2, with 9 bases identical to TRBD1. Losses at the gene ends were 0 bases for V and 5 bases for J; bases not matched to a gene: 4. The CDR3 totals 14 residues. The V gene's germline CDR1 is DFQATT and CDR2 SNEGSKA (reference sequence). CDR3 residues: CSARDATGGYGYTF. In DNA, the CDR3 is TGCAGTGCTAGAGACGCGACAGGGGGGTATGGCTACACCTTC.

This clonotype has more than one count but fewer than ten. The chain carries TRBV5-1 and TRBJ1-2; D is ambiguous. The CDR3 covers 14 residues. Per the germline V gene, CDR1 is SGHRS and CDR2 is YFSETQ. The V gene lost 1 base and the J gene lost 0 bases, with 7 bases spanning the gap. The CDR3 nucleotides are TGCGCCAGCAGCTTGAGGGAGCCTAACTATGGCTACACCTTC. It translates to CASSLREPNYGYTF.

This clonotype has at least ten counts. The J gene is TRBJ2-3, the V gene TRBV12-3 or TRBV12-4, with 9 positions matching TRBD2. V lost 5 bases to trimming and J lost 4 bases; unmatched junction nucleotides: 7. This CDR3 has 15 amino acids. This CDR3 is CASSQVLAGSDTQYF. The DNA for the CDR3 is TGTGCCAGCAGTCAAGTTCTAGCGGGGTCAGATACGCAGTATTTT.

J is TRBJ2-7 and V is TRBV3-1; D is ambiguous. Per germline, CDR1 LGHDT and CDR2 YNNKEL (reference sequence). The CDR3 spans 15 residues. Trimming cost V 0 bases and J 9 bases, with 18 bases left between them. Written as DNA, the CDR3 is TGTGCCAGCAGCCAAGAACGGGTAGTGACGCACTCGCAGTACTTC. Translation gives CASSQERVVTHSQYF.

This clonotype was counted many times. CDR3 protein: CASSLTPSSSYEQYF. The CDR3 nucleotides read TGTGCCAGCAGCTTAACCCCTAGTTCCTCCTACGAGCAGTACTTC. V and J are TRBV7-3 and TRBJ2-7; no definite D call. The CDR3 spans 15 residues. The V gene's germline CDR1 is SGHTA and CDR2 FQGTGA. The V gene lost 0 bases and the J gene lost 0 bases, with 9 bases spanning the gap.

This clonotype has a handful of counts. The rearrangement joins TRBV6-2 or TRBV6-3 to TRBJ2-3; D gene ambiguous. The CDR3 has 14 residues. Germline V gene lookup returns CDR1 MNHEY and CDR2 SVGEGT. Trimming cost V 7 bases and J 0 bases, with 11 bases left between them. CDR3 bases: TGTGCCAGCAAACAGTTTTATAGCACAGATACGCAGTATTTT. Its protein is CASKQFYSTDTQYF.

This clonotype was observed many times. The CDR3 reads CSARAPRIRSTEAFF. In nucleotides, the CDR3 is TGCAGTGCTAGAGCCCCACGCATCCGGAGCACTGAAGCTTTCTTT. This sequence joins TRBV20-1 and TRBJ1-1; D not certain. Per the germline V gene, CDR1 is DFQATT and CDR2 is SNEGSKA (reference sequence). The length of the CDR3 is 15 residues. Trimming stripped 1 base from V and 4 bases from J, with 16 bases between.

This clonotype was observed at least ten times. V is TRBV9 and J is TRBJ2-7; TRBD1 is a possible D gene (6 bases). Looked up from germline, CDR1 is SGDLS and CDR2 is YYNGEE. Trimming removed 4 bases at V and 6 bases at J, with 17 bases between. This CDR3 region has 14 residues. This CDR3 reads CASSPSLGRGEQYF. The CDR3, as DNA: TGTGCCAGCAGCCCCTCTCTTGGCAGGGGCGAGCAGTACTTC.

V gene TRBV2 combines with J gene TRBJ2-1; 8 bases are shared with TRBD2. Germline V lookup: CDR1 SNHLY, CDR2 FYNNEI. The CDR3 consists of 15 residues. V gave up 6 bases and J gave up 1 base; unmatched junction bases: 5. The CDR3 nucleotides are TGTGCCAGCAGCGGAGCTAGCGGGTCCTACAATGAGCAGTTCTTC. Its translation: CASSGASGSYNEQFF.

This clonotype was recorded a few times. The chain couples TRBV20-1 to TRBJ2-1; unclear D gene. CDR1 and CDR2 from the germline V gene are DFQATT and SNEGSKA (reference sequence). V was shortened by 3 bases and J by 5 bases, with 20 bases between the two germline ends. The CDR3 is 16 amino acids. In nucleotides, the CDR3 is TGCAGTGCTAGCCAAAGGACGGCACTCAGGCACAATGAGCAGTTCTTC. This gives the protein CSASQRTALRHNEQFF.

This rearrangement joins TRBV28 to TRBJ2-7; 9 positions match TRBD1. V was clipped by 2 bases and J by 3 bases; unmatched bases: 5. Germline V gene sequence: CDR1 MDHEN, CDR2 SYDVKM. The CDR3 is 15 amino acids. This chain's CDR3 is CASSLPGTGNYEQYF. CDR3 DNA: TGTGCCAGCAGTTTACCCGGGACAGGGAACTACGAGCAGTACTTC.